This T cell receptor beta chain is from a study of CD8+CD57+ T cells in acquired aplastic anemia. Study as a whole: Isolated CD4+ and CD8+ cells, once sorted, yielded DNA averaging roughly 3.4 ug. Study-level points and caveats: For CD8+ Simpson's diversity, patients and controls showed no significant difference.

For this clonotype: Its matching antigen is unknown.

The patients chosen for sequencing had shown expansion of CD8+CD57+ cells (detected by flow cytometry). With no exception, the patients had severe acquired aplastic anemia. Therapy had not been given to patients before blood sampling. Germline lookup yields CDR1 SGHDT and CDR2 YYEEEE. This CDR3 has 16 amino acids. The V and J ends lost 6 bases and 0 bases respectively, with 16 bases between them. It was genomic DNA that served as the template for profiling TCR beta VDJ and CDR3. MiXCR, run by TCRdb on the reads, gives a single entry per CDR3 protein. The table lists around 430,000 distinct CDR3 sequences, about a third of them singletons.

Sequenced material: sorted CD4+, CD8+, or CD8+CD57+ T cells (not recorded which) from PBMCs. The source is a human donor with aplastic anemia. V usage is TRBV5-6 and J usage is TRBJ1-3; D perhaps matches TRBD1 (5 bases). CDR3 sequence: CASTLGPGVSGNTIYF. The CDR3 DNA reads TGTGCCAGCACATTAGGGCCGGGGGTCTCTGGAAACACCATATATTTT.